One sample yielded the 3 T cell receptor beta chains listed below, sequenced in a study of T cell changes during pregnancy in multiple sclerosis. TCRdb's copy holds only in-frame clones and misses some; the assay was immunoSEQ multiplex PCR. The sample holds tens of thousands of clones, approximately 89% seen once. The source was peripheral blood, collected before pregnancy. These receptors were obtained from a female donor with multiple sclerosis, enrolled in a pregnancy study.

V and J are TRBV7-3 and TRBJ2-7, with 7 positions matching TRBD1. This CDR3 has 14 amino acids. Germline V gene data show CDR1 as SGHTA and CDR2 as FQGTGA. Trimming at V came to 1 base and at J to 2 bases, leaving 2 bases not matched to a gene. CDR3 sequence (DNA): TGTGCCAGCAGCTTAAAGGACAGGACCTACGAGCAGTACTTC. Protein: CASSLKDRTYEQYF. The full variable domain, rest sourced from reference TRBV7-3 and TRBJ2-7, is GAGVSQTPSNKVTEKGKYVELRCDPISGHTALYWYRQSLGQGPEFLIYFQGTGAADDSGLPNDRFFAVRPEGSVSTLKIQRTERGDSAVYLCASSLKDRTYEQYFGPGTRLTVT.

The chain recombines TRBV4-1 with TRBJ2-3; perhaps TRBD1 as D (5 bases). The germline V and J ends were trimmed by 0 bases and 3 bases, with 25 bases remaining between them. The length of the CDR3 is 20 residues. CDR1 and CDR2 (germline): MGHRA, YSYEKL. CDR3 nucleotide sequence: TGCGCCAGCAGCCAAGATGGGGCCATTGGCAGGGCTTATTCAACAGATACGCAGTATTTT. It encodes CASSQDGAIGRAYSTDTQYF.

This chain connects TRBV10-3 to TRBJ1-1; D might be TRBD1 (5 bases). V lost 4 bases and J 2 bases, leaving 11 bases between the germline ends. The CDR3 runs to 14 residues. The germline CDR1 and CDR2 sequences are ENHRY and SYGVKD. CDR3 nucleotide sequence: TGTGCCATCAGTGGTGGCAGGGCAAACACTGAAGCTTTCTTT. It yields the protein CAISGGRANTEAFF.